The source of this T cell receptor beta chain is a study of T-cell reconstitution after alpha-beta-depleted transplantation in children. Study observations and caveats: When one year had passed after transplant, most T-cell counts and diversity came from newly produced T cells.

On this clonotype itself: The antigen remains undetermined.

The germline V gene has CDR1 MNHEY and CDR2 SVGEGT. V was pared by 10 bases and J by 0 bases, with 5 bases of the junction left unmatched. The CDR3 is made up of 15 amino acids. Unique molecular identifiers were incorporated when the TCRbeta library was constructed. TCRdb re-called the PCR reads with MiXCR, one entry per CDR3 protein. Of tens of thousands of distinct CDR3 sequences listed, around 53% were seen once; the top ten hold under 40%. This chain uses TRBV6-2 or TRBV6-3 with TRBJ2-6; the match to TRBD1 covers 8 bases. The source material was peripheral blood, sampled before TCRalphabeta/CD19-depleted stem cell transplant. The sequence was obtained from a boy under three years old with SCID, due to receive a stem cell transplant. CDR3 nucleotide sequence: TGTGCCACAGGGACAGGAGACTCTGGGGCCAACGTCCTGACTTTC. Translation gives CATGTGDSGANVLTF.